The 13 T cell receptor beta chains listed next were all sequenced from one sample in a study of cytotoxic CD8 clonotypes in ibrutinib-treated CLL. The assay was immunoSEQ multiplex PCR, and TCRdb's table has in-frame clones only and misses some. The table includes about 76,000 clones, less than 90% detected once. The sample in question was PBMCs, obtained after 24 months of ibrutinib treatment. The receptors shown here come from a human donor with chronic lymphocytic leukemia.

J is TRBJ2-2 and V is TRBV9; weak D call: TRBD2 (6 bases). In germline, CDR1 is SGDLS, CDR2 YYNGEE. The CDR3 has 15 residues. Trimming took 4 bases from V and 2 from J, leaving 12 bases between them. DNA for the CDR3: TGTGCCAGCAGCCCCAGGACTACCAACACCGGGGAGCTGTTTTTT. Translating gives CASSPRTTNTGELFF. Complete variable domain (other parts from reference TRBV9 and TRBJ2-2): DSGVTQTPKHLITATGQRVTLRCSPRSGDLSVYWYQQSLDQGLQFLIQYYNGEERAKGNILERFSAQQFPDLHSELNLSSLELGDSALYFCASSPRTTNTGELFFGEGSRLTVL.

V is TRBV28 and J is TRBJ1-5; TRBD1 matches at 8 bases. Trimming cost V 3 bases and J 0 bases; bases outside gene matches: 4. The CDR3 has 16 amino acids. The germline gives CDR1 MDHEN, CDR2 SYDVKM. The CDR3 sequence is CASSFPGQVSNQPQHF. The DNA for the CDR3 is TGTGCCAGCAGTTTTCCGGGACAGGTTAGCAATCAGCCCCAGCATTTT.

This chain uses TRBV5-1 with TRBJ1-4; 7 nucleotides match TRBD1. The CDR3 loop spans 15 amino acids. The germline gives CDR1 SGHRS, CDR2 YFSETQ. V dropped 4 bases and J dropped 2; count of bases not matched to a gene: 5. This chain's CDR3 is CASSGQTGTNEKLFF. CDR3 nucleotide sequence: TGCGCCAGCAGCGGGCAGACAGGGACTAATGAAAAACTGTTTTTT.

This clone appeared once. This chain uses TRBV6-5 with TRBJ2-1, with D perhaps matching TRBD2 (6 bases). V was cut by 6 bases and J by 9 bases, with 15 bases left in between. The CDR3 covers 13 residues. CDR1 is MNHEY, CDR2 SVGAGI, per germline. Here the CDR3 reads CASSREVYLEQFF. DNA for the CDR3: TGTGCCAGCAGCAGGGAGGTATACCTTGAGCAGTTCTTC.

The V gene is TRBV11-2, the J gene TRBJ2-7; TRBD2 matches at 11 bases. This CDR3 is 15 amino acids long. V gave up 1 base and J gave up 4 bases; unmatched junction bases: 3. The germline V gene encodes CDR1 SGHAT and CDR2 FQNNGV. In nucleotides, the CDR3 is TGTGCCAGCAGCTTAGTAGCGGGAGGGTGGTACGAGCAGTACTTC. Protein product: CASSLVAGGWYEQYF.

The chain is built from TRBV2 and TRBJ2-5, with D perhaps TRBD1 or TRBD2 (5 bases each). Looked up from germline, CDR1 is SNHLY and CDR2 is FYNNEI. CDR3 length: 13 residues. V shed 6 bases and J shed 5 bases, with 13 bases lying between them. CDR3 nucleotides: TGTGCCAGCAGGGGGACCCCCCCGGAGACCCAGTACTTC. Its translation is CASRGTPPETQYF.

The V gene is TRBV10-3, the J gene TRBJ1-2; possible D gene TRBD1, 5 bases. The CDR3 sequence is 13 residues long. V was clipped by 2 bases and J by 8 bases, with 12 bases between them. The germline V gene has CDR1 ENHRY and CDR2 SYGVKD. The CDR3 here is CAISERGGWGYTF. The DNA of the CDR3 is TGTGCCATCAGTGAGAGGGGAGGTTGGGGCTACACCTTC.

The chain has TRBV6-6 and TRBJ2-5; D perhaps matches TRBD1 (6 bases). The CDR3 contains 14 residues. Trimming removed 5 bases from V and 0 bases from J, with 10 bases in between. Germline lookup yields CDR1 MNHNY and CDR2 SVGAGI (reference sequence). CDR3 coding DNA: TGTGCCAGCAGTCCGACAGGAAACCAAGAGACCCAGTACTTC. Its protein is CASSPTGNQETQYF.

The V call is TRBV10-3, the J call TRBJ2-3; 9 nucleotides agree with TRBD2. Trimming took 5 bases from V and 6 from J; bases not matched to a gene: 6. This CDR3 comprises 14 residues. Germline V gene lookup returns CDR1 ENHRY and CDR2 SYGVKD. The CDR3 loop is CAISSSGSVDTQYF. DNA of the CDR3: TGTGCCATCAGTAGTAGCGGGAGCGTTGATACGCAGTATTTT.

V usage is TRBV6-1 and J usage is TRBJ2-6, with D perhaps given as TRBD1 or TRBD2 (5 bases each). V was shortened by 3 bases and J by 2 bases, with 11 bases between the two germline ends. Germline-derived CDR1 and CDR2 are MNHNS and SASEGT. The CDR3 totals 16 residues. The CDR3 DNA follows: TGTGCCAGCAGTGAGTTTCTGGGGGCTGGGGCCAACGTCCTGACTTTC. This encodes CASSEFLGAGANVLTF.

V is TRBV27 and J is TRBJ2-5; TRBD1 matches at 12 bases. The J segment lost 6 bases and the V segment lost 3 bases, leaving 5 bases of the junction unmatched. The CDR3 spans 15 residues. Germline V gene lookup returns CDR1 MNHEY and CDR2 SMNVEV (reference sequence). The chain's CDR3 is CASSLGQGARKTQYF. The CDR3 nucleotides are TGTGCCAGCAGTTTGGGACAGGGGGCGCGGAAGACCCAGTACTTC.

V and J are TRBV2 and TRBJ2-1; 14 bases fit TRBD2. Germline V gene data show CDR1 as SNHLY and CDR2 as FYNNEI. This CDR3 is built from 15 residues. V shed 6 bases and J 7 bases; nucleotides not matched to a gene: 5. CDR3 coding DNA: TGTGCCAGCAGGGCCGGGACTAGCGGGAGTAATGAGCAGTTCTTC. Translating it yields CASRAGTSGSNEQFF.

The chain has TRBV29-1 and TRBJ1-3, with TRBD1 identical over 10 bases. The CDR3 has 16 residues. Losses at the gene ends were 5 bases for V and 4 bases for J; bases not matched to a gene: 11. Per germline, CDR1 SQVTM and CDR2 ANQGSEA. The CDR3 reads CSVTKTGQGDGNTIYF. The DNA for the CDR3 is TGCAGCGTTACCAAAACAGGACAGGGGGACGGAAACACCATATATTTT. The whole variable domain, filled in from reference TRBV29-1 and TRBJ1-3, reads SAVISQKPSRDICQRGTSLTIQCQVDSQVTMMFWYRQQPGQSLTLIATANQGSEATYESGFVIDKFPISRPNLTFSTLTVSNMSPEDSSIYLCSVTKTGQGDGNTIYFGEGSWLTVV.